The source of this T cell receptor (beta chain) is a study of T cell clonotyping in hematopoietic cell transplantation. Trimming took 0 bases from V and 3 from J; bases not matched to a gene: 3. CDR3 length: 15 amino acids. Per the germline V gene, CDR1 is MNHEY and CDR2 is SVGAGI. Worth noting for this clone: What it recognizes is unknown.

Study-wide results and caveats: After transplant, recipient diversity fell while pathologically expanded clonotypes grew through day 180.

The assay was immunoSEQ multiplex PCR, and TCRdb's table has in-frame clones only and misses some. The repertoire holds about 15,000 clones, over 75% seen once, with around 13% in the top ten. Recipients were bled about 28 days pretransplant and at posttransplant days 30, 100, 180. Material: PBMCs, obtained 100 days after allogeneic stem cell transplant. This clonotype was obtained from a male patient in his forties or fifties who had an allogeneic stem cell transplant from an unrelated donor, so T cells may come from the graft donor. Some clones in this sample may be carry-over from other donors' samples. The genes are TRBV6-5 and TRBJ1-1; 8 positions agree with TRBD1. The DNA for the CDR3 is TGTGCCAGCAGTTACTCTAACAGGGGGGACACTGAAGCTTTCTTT. It specifies CASSYSNRGDTEAFF.